The 24 T cell receptor beta chains reported below all come from one sample, sequenced in a study of blood T cell repertoires in COVID-19. The repertoire was sequenced with immunoSEQ multiplex PCR; TCRdb's copy has only in-frame clones and lacks some. The sample shows 300,000 to 350,000 clones, 90% to 95% of them seen only once. Source material: PBMCs or T cells enriched from blood (not recorded which). The source of these receptors is a woman aged 25 to 39 who had been exposed to COVID-19.

The chain combines TRBV5-6 with TRBJ1-2; 11 positions agree with TRBD1. This CDR3 contains 16 residues. V shed 3 bases and J 4 bases; nucleotides not matched to a gene: 8. The germline CDR1 and CDR2 sequences are SGHDT and YYEEEE. Here the CDR3 reads CASSSTGTGGSYGYTF. The DNA for the CDR3 is TGTGCCAGCAGCTCGACCGGGACAGGGGGGTCCTATGGCTACACCTTC. Drawing the rest from reference TRBV5-6 and TRBJ1-2, the complete variable domain is DAGVTQSPTHLIKTRGQQVTLRCSPKSGHDTVSWYQQALGQGPQFIFQYYEEEERQRGNFPDRFSGHQFPNYSSELNVNALLLGDSALYLCASSSTGTGGSYGYTFGSGTRLTVV.

The chain couples TRBV19 to TRBJ1-2, with TRBD1 matching 9 bases. There are 15 residues in the CDR3. The V gene's germline CDR1 is LNHDA and CDR2 SQIVND (reference sequence). With V trimmed by 4 bases and J by 0 bases, 3 bases remained unmatched. The chain's CDR3 is CASSTGQGPNYGYTF. The CDR3 DNA is TGTGCCAGTAGTACGGGACAGGGCCCTAACTATGGCTACACCTTC.

The chain has TRBV12-3 or TRBV12-4 and TRBJ1-2; TRBD1 matches 12 bases. The length of the CDR3 is 13 residues. Trimming cost V 6 bases and J 7 bases; bases outside gene matches: 3. CDR3 protein: CASRRDRGLGYTF. Written as DNA, the CDR3 is TGTGCCAGCAGGAGGGACAGGGGGCTTGGCTACACCTTC.

The table lists this clone with many counts. V usage is TRBV29-1 and J usage is TRBJ1-2; D ambiguous. There are 11 residues in the CDR3. Germline V CDR1 and CDR2: SQVTM, ANQGSEA. The V end was cut by 6 bases, the J end by 3 bases, with 8 bases between. DNA of the CDR3: TGCAGCGTGGTAGCGGACTATGGCTACACCTTC. It is translated as CSVVADYGYTF.

This chain joins TRBV11-1 and TRBJ1-2, with D perhaps matching TRBD1 (6 bases). Between the trimmed V and J ends, which lost 4 bases and 2 bases, there was a span of 14 bases. The CDR3 extends over 15 amino acids. Germline V gene data show CDR1 as SGHAT and CDR2 as FQDESV (reference sequence). This chain's CDR3 is CASSSDIRGNYGYTF. The CDR3 DNA sequence: TGTGCCAGCAGCTCAGATATCAGGGGAAACTATGGCTACACCTTC. The variable domain in full, with the rest retrieved from reference TRBV11-1 and TRBJ1-2, is EAEVAQSPRYKITEKSQAVAFWCDPISGHATLYWYRQILGQGPELLVQFQDESVVDDSQLPKDRFSAERLKGVDSTLKIQPAELGDSAMYLCASSSDIRGNYGYTFGSGTRLTVV.

The gene calls are TRBV5-1 and TRBJ1-2, with TRBD1 matching 9 bases. CDR3 length equals 14 residues. Germline CDR1 SGHRS, CDR2 YFSETQ. V gave up 4 bases and J gave up 6 bases; unmatched junction bases: 7. CDR3: CASSRQGGRDGYTF. For the CDR3, the DNA is TGCGCCAGCAGCCGACAGGGGGGACGGGATGGCTACACCTTC.

The gene calls are TRBV12-5 and TRBJ1-6; 7 nucleotides line up with TRBD1. V shed 1 base, J shed 8 bases, and the junction held 8 bases outside the gene matches. The germline gives CDR1 LGHNT, CDR2 FRNRAP. There are 16 residues in the CDR3. The CDR3 loop is CASGLAGRQGDSPLHF. CDR3 DNA sequence: TGTGCTAGTGGTTTGGCCGGACGACAGGGCGATTCACCCCTCCACTTT.

The chain has TRBV18 and TRBJ1-6, with 8 bases that match TRBD1. Germline CDR1 and CDR2: KGHSH and LQKENI. V gave up 3 bases and J gave up 7 bases; unmatched junction bases: 8. The CDR3 loop spans 16 amino acids. The CDR3 DNA sequence: TGTGCCAGCTCACCTCTACAGGGGGGGGAGAATTCACCCCTCCACTTT. As protein: CASSPLQGGENSPLHF.

This sequence joins TRBV19 and TRBJ1-2; 11 positions agree with TRBD1. Germline V gene data show CDR1 as LNHDA and CDR2 as SQIVND (reference sequence). The CDR3 covers 16 residues. The V gene end was trimmed by 5 bases and the J gene end by 4 bases; junction bases not matched to a gene: 9. DNA of the CDR3: TGTGCCAGTAGTGAACAGGGACAGGGGGTGCCCTATGGCTACACCTTC. Translating gives CASSEQGQGVPYGYTF.

CDR3 amino acids: CASSPSHQRGGRSYNEQFF. The CDR3 DNA reads TGTGCCAGTAGTCCCAGCCACCAGCGGGGGGGCCGATCCTACAATGAGCAGTTCTTC. V usage is TRBV19 and J usage is TRBJ2-1, with 10 bases that match TRBD2. Losses at the gene ends were 5 bases for V and 1 base for J; bases not matched to a gene: 14. CDR3 length: 19 amino acids. Germline V gene data show CDR1 as LNHDA and CDR2 as SQIVND (reference sequence).

V usage is TRBV6-5 and J usage is TRBJ1-6; possible D gene TRBD1, 5 bases. This CDR3 region has 15 residues. The V gene's germline CDR1 is MNHEY and CDR2 SVGAGI. The V gene lost 6 bases and the J gene lost 7 bases, with 16 bases spanning the gap. The CDR3 loop reads CASRLDMSSNSPLHF. The CDR3 bases are TGTGCCAGCAGGCTGGACATGTCCTCGAATTCACCCCTCCACTTT.

This chain's CDR3 is CASSLETGTGPNQPQHF. In DNA form, the CDR3 reads TGTGCCAGCAGCCTTGAAACCGGGACAGGGCCAAATCAGCCCCAGCATTTT. This chain joins TRBV21-1 and TRBJ1-5; the table's D call TRBD1 went unverified against the DNA. TRBV21-1 is a listed pseudogene. The CDR3 is 17 residues long.

The chain uses TRBV6-5 and TRBJ1-2; D perhaps matches TRBD1 (5 bases). The germline gives CDR1 MNHEY, CDR2 SVGAGI. Trimming removed 3 bases from V and 8 bases from J, with 13 bases in between. This CDR3 is built from 13 residues. The DNA of the CDR3 is TGTGCCAGCAGTTATGGGGGAGGGTTAGGCTACACCTTC. It is translated as CASSYGGGLGYTF.

In nucleotides, the CDR3 is TGTGCCAGCAGCCCCCTGGCCCAGGGCAATCAGCCCCAGCATTTT. This encodes CASSPLAQGNQPQHF. The chain uses TRBV6-5 and TRBJ1-5; D not resolved. CDR3 length: 15 residues. Germline values: CDR1 MNHEY, CDR2 SVGAGI. V lost 6 bases and J 2 bases, leaving 14 bases between the germline ends.

The V call is TRBV5-1, the J call TRBJ1-1; a weak D match, TRBD1 (5 bases). Germline CDR1 and CDR2: SGHRS and YFSETQ. Trimming pared 0 bases from V and 8 bases from J, leaving 8 bases between. This CDR3 spans 12 amino acids. CDR3 coding DNA: TGCGCCAGCAGCTTGGAGGGGCTCGAAGCTTTCTTT. Protein: CASSLEGLEAFF.

This chain connects TRBV6-5 to TRBJ1-2; 7 bases agree with TRBD1. This CDR3 comprises 14 residues. Germline V CDR1 and CDR2: MNHEY, SVGAGI. V lost 8 bases to trimming and J lost 6 bases; unmatched junction nucleotides: 12. The CDR3 here is CASDSGQRIDGYTF. Written as DNA, the CDR3 is TGTGCCAGCGACTCGGGACAGCGCATAGATGGCTACACCTTC.

V is TRBV4-1 and J is TRBJ1-2, with TRBD1 identical over 7 bases. CDR1 is MGHRA and CDR2 is YSYEKL in the germline V gene. This CDR3 has 14 residues. J was trimmed by 5 bases and V by 1 base; bases with no gene match: 4. The CDR3 bases are TGCGCCAGCAGCCAAGGACAGGGCGGGTATGGCTACACCTTC. Translated, it gives CASSQGQGGYGYTF.

In this sample, this clone turned up a few times. The V and J genes are TRBV7-8 and TRBJ1-3; D unclear. Germline lookup yields CDR1 SGHVS and CDR2 FQNEAQ. The length of the CDR3 is 18 residues. The V end lost 0 bases, the J end lost 0 bases, and 15 bases lay between the germline ends. CDR3 nucleotides: TGTGCCAGCAGCTTAGCCCGATTTCCGGGTCACTCTGGAAACACCATATATTTT. Its translation: CASSLARFPGHSGNTIYF.

The rearrangement links TRBV30 to TRBJ1-1; D is uncertain. There are 11 residues in the CDR3. CDR1 is GTSNPN and CDR2 is SVGIG in the germline V gene (reference sequence). V lost 8 bases and J 0 bases, leaving 7 bases between the germline ends. CDR3 amino acids: CAHHMNTEAFF. The CDR3 coding sequence is TGTGCCCACCACATGAACACTGAAGCTTTCTTT.

About this clone itself: A read error may produce the germline difference seen at one junction end. The chain employs TRBV18 and TRBJ1-6; D ambiguous. Germline V gene data show CDR1 as KGHSH and CDR2 as LQKENI. This CDR3 has 11 residues. This CDR3 is CASSPPFPGYF. CDR3 DNA: TGTGCCAGCTCACCACCGTTCCCAGGCTACTTT.

This clone was recorded once. This chain links TRBV4-1 with TRBJ2-7, with 7 positions matching TRBD2. The trim removed 1 base at V and 3 bases at J, leaving 6 bases unmatched. CDR1 is MGHRA, CDR2 YSYEKL, per germline. CDR3 length: 15 residues. Written as DNA, the CDR3 is TGCGCCAGCAGCCAAGGGGCCAGCGGGGTCTACGAGCAGTACTTC. Translation gives CASSQGASGVYEQYF.

The chain uses TRBV15 and TRBJ1-3, with a possible D match to TRBD1 (6 bases). CDR1 and CDR2 (germline): LNHNV, YYDKDF (reference sequence). Between the trimmed V and J ends, which lost 2 bases and 4 bases, there was a span of 15 bases. This CDR3 has 16 residues. CDR3 in DNA: TGTGCCACCAGCAGACGTGGGGCAGGGGCAGGAAACACCATATATTTT. As protein: CATSRRGAGAGNTIYF.

V and J are TRBV3-1 (or the pseudogene TRBV3-2) and TRBJ2-5, with TRBD2 identical over 7 bases. The CDR3 covers 16 residues. V shed 3 bases and J 3 bases; nucleotides not matched to a gene: 10. Germline V gene sequence: CDR1 LGHDT, CDR2 YNNKEL (reference sequence). CDR3 in amino acids: CASSQEAGRYEETQYF. CDR3 DNA: TGTGCCAGCAGCCAGGAAGCGGGACGGTATGAAGAGACCCAGTACTTC.

The chain carries TRBV7-3 and TRBJ1-5; TRBD1 might be the D (6 bases). The CDR3 has 13 amino acids. V lost 8 bases to trimming and J lost 6 bases, with 14 bases between them. Germline V gives CDR1 SGHTA, CDR2 FQGTGA. The chain's CDR3 is CASSRGAGQPQHF. The CDR3 nucleotides read TGTGCCAGCTCCCGGGGGGCCGGTCAGCCCCAGCATTTT.